Shown below are 25 T cell receptor beta chains from a single sample sequenced in a study of cytomegalovirus exposure and HLA in healthy donors (dated by TCRdb to the late 2010s). The method was the immunoSEQ multiplex PCR assay. For the multiplex PCR, a mixture combining 60 forward primers for TCR Vbeta segments and 13 reverse primers for TCR Jbeta segments was used. In TCRdb, the immuneACCESS table is reduced to in-frame sequences with V and J assigned. These tables do not hold every clone; where another copy was compared, an unresolved V gene accounts for under half, and the others remain unexplained. For this sample there are about 170,000 clones; 70% to 80% appear just once. The top ten hold under 3% of the sample. The material sequenced was PBMCs. The receptors stem from a woman in her forties or fifties in good health and CMV-seronegative.

The chain carries TRBV5-1 and TRBJ1-6; the match to TRBD1 covers 8 bases. Trimming removed 0 bases from V and 5 bases from J; junction bases left unmatched: 1. This CDR3 is 15 amino acids long. From germline, CDR1 is SGHRS and CDR2 YFSETQ. CDR3 sequence (DNA): TGCGCCAGCAGCTTGGGGACAGGGAATAATTCACCCCTCCACTTT. This encodes CASSLGTGNNSPLHF.

A note on this clone: A junction end diverges from the germline sequence, so it may reflect a read error. The chain carries TRBV7-9 and TRBJ2-7; 9 bases align to TRBD1. Germline-derived CDR1 and CDR2 are SEHNR and FQNEAQ (reference sequence). CDR3 length: 14 residues. CDR3 nucleotides: TGTTCCAGCAGCTTACGGGGACAGGGCTACGAGCAGTACTTC. Encoded protein: CSSSLRGQGYEQYF.

The chain has TRBV27 and TRBJ2-7, with D possibly TRBD1 on 6 matching bases. Per the germline V gene, CDR1 is MNHEY and CDR2 is SMNVEV (reference sequence). This CDR3 has 13 amino acids. Trimming took 6 bases from V and 2 from J, leaving 11 bases between them. The CDR3 DNA reads as TGTGCCAGCAGAGGACAGTTTCCCTACGAGCAGTACTTC. Translated: CASRGQFPYEQYF.

The chain links TRBV6-5 to TRBJ2-4; D is unclear. The CDR3 is 15 amino acids. V lost 4 bases and J 3 bases, leaving 13 bases between the germline ends. Germline V CDR1 and CDR2: MNHEY, SVGAGI. The CDR3 sequence is CASSSTTLVKNIQYF. The CDR3 DNA is TGTGCCAGCAGTTCAACAACCTTGGTCAAAAACATTCAGTACTTC.

J is TRBJ2-3 and V is TRBV28, with 10 bases lining up with TRBD1. This CDR3 contains 15 residues. CDR1 is MDHEN, CDR2 SYDVKM, per germline. V gave up 3 bases and J gave up 3 bases; unmatched junction bases: 3. The CDR3 coding sequence is TGTGCCAGCAGTTTTCGGACAGGGGGTACAGATACGCAGTATTTT. Its protein product is CASSFRTGGTDTQYF.

The chain joins TRBV2 to TRBJ1-1; TRBD1 is a possible D gene (5 bases). Germline V lookup: CDR1 SNHLY, CDR2 FYNNEI. The CDR3 is made up of 15 amino acids. Trimming pared 11 bases from V and 5 bases from J, leaving 24 bases between. The DNA of the CDR3 is TGTGCCTCACAATCGGGGGTAGGTGCGAGGACTGAAGCTTTCTTT. It codes for CASQSGVGARTEAFF.

CDR3 in DNA: TGCAGCGTTGAGGGACAGGGAGTCACAGATACGCAGTATTTT. It specifies CSVEGQGVTDTQYF. This chain uses TRBV29-1 with TRBJ2-3; 9 nucleotides align to TRBD1. The CDR3 extends over 14 amino acids. The germline gives CDR1 SQVTM, CDR2 ANQGSEA. V lost 3 bases and J lost 2; bases outside the gene matches: 3.

The chain carries TRBV21-1 and TRBJ2-1; TRBD2 is taken as the D call from the table, unchecked against the DNA. TRBV21-1 is a pseudogene segment. The CDR3 has 19 residues. The CDR3 sequence: CASSKALLRLADSYNEQFF. The CDR3 region has the DNA TGTGCCAGCAGCAAAGCGCTTTTAAGGCTAGCGGACTCCTACAATGAGCAGTTCTTC.

The chain joins TRBV11-2 to TRBJ2-5; D is perhaps TRBD1 (5 bases). The germline CDR1 and CDR2 sequences are SGHAT and FQNNGV. CDR3 length: 13 amino acids. V lost 6 bases and J 4 bases, leaving 12 bases between the germline ends. This CDR3 is CASRNNRRETQYF. The DNA for the CDR3 is TGTGCCAGCAGGAACAACAGGAGAGAGACCCAGTACTTC.

As for this clone: A read error may account for a junction end that differs from germline. The chain joins TRBV7-9 to TRBJ1-2; D unresolved. The CDR3 totals 15 residues. Germline V lookup: CDR1 SEHNR, CDR2 FQNEAQ (reference sequence). The CDR3 region is CSSSYPWEGNYGYTF. Written as DNA, the CDR3 is TGTTCCAGCAGCTACCCCTGGGAGGGAAACTATGGCTACACCTTC.

On this clone itself: The identical CDR3 is also encoded by other nucleotide sequences in the sample. The gene calls are TRBV7-2 and TRBJ2-5; TRBD2 agrees at 8 bases. The J call may be incorrect, as the DNA end agrees better with TRBJ2-7. The CDR3 is 13 amino acids. Germline-derived CDR1 and CDR2 are SGHTA and FQGNSA. CDR3 nucleotides: TGTGCCAGCAGCGCGGGGGGCTCCTACGAGCAGTACTTC. Protein sequence: CASSAGGSYEQYF.

The CDR3 nucleotides read TGTGCCAGCTCACCACTAGGACAGGGGGCGTGGGACACTGAAGCTTTCTTT. Translation gives CASSPLGQGAWDTEAFF. The rearrangement links TRBV18 to TRBJ1-1; TRBD1 agrees at 11 bases. This CDR3 has 17 amino acids. From germline, CDR1 is KGHSH and CDR2 LQKENI. The V gene end was trimmed by 1 base and the J gene end by 3 bases; junction bases not matched to a gene: 7. The complete variable domain, with remaining parts taken from reference TRBV18 and TRBJ1-1, reads NAGVMQNPRHLVRRRGQEARLRCSPMKGHSHVYWYRQLPEEGLKFMVYLQKENIIDESGMPKERFSAEFPKEGPSILRIQQVVRGDSAAYFCASSPLGQGAWDTEAFFGQGTRLTVV.

This rearrangement joins TRBV7-9 to TRBJ1-5, with D possibly being TRBD1 (6 bases). Trimming cost V 5 bases and J 5 bases, with 13 bases left between them. Germline assignment: CDR1 SEHNR and CDR2 FQNEAQ (reference sequence). This CDR3 has 14 amino acids. CDR3 coding DNA: TGTGCCAGCAGCCCGGACAGCCTTTATCAGCCCCAGCATTTT. Translated, it gives CASSPDSLYQPQHF.

This chain connects TRBV18 to TRBJ1-1, with a possible D match to TRBD1 (6 bases). Germline V gene sequence: CDR1 KGHSH, CDR2 LQKENI. V was shortened by 1 base and J by 0 bases, with 12 bases between the two germline ends. The CDR3 spans 16 residues. CDR3 protein: CASSPRGQSMNTEAFF. The CDR3, as DNA: TGTGCCAGCTCACCACGCGGACAGTCGATGAACACTGAAGCTTTCTTT.

The chain links TRBV9 to TRBJ1-5; D is perhaps TRBD1 (5 bases). Trimming removed 3 bases from V and 0 bases from J, with 10 bases in between. The CDR3 consists of 15 residues. The germline gives CDR1 SGDLS, CDR2 YYNGEE. This chain's CDR3 is CASSATVNSNQPQHF. The CDR3 nucleotides are TGTGCCAGCAGCGCGACAGTTAATAGCAATCAGCCCCAGCATTTT. The full variable domain, its missing parts supplied by reference TRBV9 and TRBJ1-5, is DSGVTQTPKHLITATGQRVTLRCSPRSGDLSVYWYQQSLDQGLQFLIQYYNGEERAKGNILERFSAQQFPDLHSELNLSSLELGDSALYFCASSATVNSNQPQHFGDGTRLSIL.

This clone occurred once. V is TRBV27 and J is TRBJ2-5, with D hard to call. Germline V gene data show CDR1 as MNHEY and CDR2 as SMNVEV (reference sequence). V was pared by 10 bases and J by 5 bases, with 17 bases between. The CDR3 loop spans 13 amino acids. CDR3: CATRTRNLETQYF. CDR3 sequence (DNA): TGTGCCACGAGAACGAGGAACTTGGAGACCCAGTACTTC.

As regards this clone: A read error may produce the germline difference seen at one junction end. This chain's CDR3 is CASSDRDRSF. The CDR3 DNA reads as TGTGCCAGCAGTGACCGGGACAGGTCCTTT. The chain uses TRBV6-1 and TRBJ1-1; TRBD1 aligns across 8 bases. Looked up from germline, CDR1 is MNHNS and CDR2 is SASEGT. There are 10 residues in the CDR3.

This chain joins TRBV14 and TRBJ2-7; the match to TRBD2 covers 12 bases. After removal of 10 bases from V and 2 bases from J, the junction contained 3 bases not matched to a gene. The V gene's germline CDR1 is SGHDN and CDR2 FVKESK. This CDR3 is built from 13 residues. CDR3 protein: CATRTSGTYEQYF. The CDR3 DNA follows: TGTGCCACACGGACTAGCGGGACCTACGAGCAGTACTTC. Full variable domain (rest looked up from reference TRBV14 and TRBJ2-7): EAGVTQFPSHSVIEKGQTVTLRCDPISGHDNLYWYRRVMGKEIKFLLHFVKESKQDESGMPNNRFLAERTGGTYSTLKVQPAELEDSGVYFCATRTSGTYEQYFGPGTRLTVT.

This clone was observed a handful of times. The chain has TRBV6-5 and TRBJ1-1; perhaps TRBD1 as D (6 bases). This CDR3 region has 16 residues. Trimming removed 4 bases from V and 4 bases from J, with 19 bases in between. Per the germline V gene, CDR1 is MNHEY and CDR2 is SVGAGI. CDR3 coding DNA: TGTGCCAGCAGTTCCCCAAGGACAGCCCGGGGCACTGAAGCTTTCTTT. Protein sequence: CASSSPRTARGTEAFF.

This clone is a singleton in its sample. The chain carries TRBV7-6 and TRBJ1-6, with a weak D call TRBD1 (6 bases). The CDR3 length is 15 residues. V lost 2 bases and J lost 10, with 15 bases in between. CDR1 and CDR2 (germline): SGHVS, FNYEAQ. The CDR3 region is CASSLNGGRGSPLHF. As DNA, the CDR3 is TGTGCCAGCAGCTTAAACGGGGGGCGCGGGTCACCCCTCCACTTT.

The CDR3 here is CASSQDSAGPYEQYF. As DNA, the CDR3 is TGCGCCAGCAGCCAAGACTCCGCGGGACCATACGAGCAGTACTTC. The J gene is TRBJ2-7, the V gene TRBV4-1; possibly TRBD2 for D (6 bases). V lost 0 bases, J lost 4 bases, and 13 bases lay in between. Germline V gene data show CDR1 as MGHRA and CDR2 as YSYEKL. This CDR3 is built from 15 residues.

The rearrangement joins TRBV28 to TRBJ2-7; 12 bases map to TRBD2. This CDR3 contains 14 residues. Losses at the gene ends were 7 bases for V and 5 bases for J; bases not matched to a gene: 6. Germline V gene sequence: CDR1 MDHEN, CDR2 SYDVKM. Here the CDR3 DNA reads TGTGCCAGCAATCGACTAGCGGGAGTGGACGAGCAGTACTTC. Translation gives CASNRLAGVDEQYF.

Regarding this clone: The junction differs from germline at one of its ends, possibly a read error. The gene calls are TRBV7-9 and TRBJ1-6; no clear D. This CDR3 has 13 amino acids. In germline, CDR1 is SEHNR, CDR2 FQNEAQ (reference sequence). CDR3 in amino acids: CSSSLVAVQSLHF. The CDR3 DNA follows: TGTTCCAGCAGCTTAGTCGCGGTCCAATCCCTCCACTTT.

The rearrangement uses TRBV5-4 and TRBJ2-7; 12 bases align to TRBD2. Germline values: CDR1 SGHNT, CDR2 YYREEE (reference sequence). The CDR3 extends over 15 amino acids. Losses at the gene ends were 4 bases for V and 4 bases for J; bases not matched to a gene: 6. CDR3 sequence (DNA): TGTGCCAGCAGCCCAAGGACTAGCGGGAATTACGAGCAGTACTTC. It codes for CASSPRTSGNYEQYF.

This chain uses TRBV28 with TRBJ1-5, with 11 bases fitting TRBD1. CDR3 length: 18 residues. The trim removed 4 bases at V and 0 bases at J, leaving 8 bases unmatched. Germline V lookup: CDR1 MDHEN, CDR2 SYDVKM. The CDR3 sequence is CASSSSRDRGSSNQPQHF. CDR3 bases: TGTGCCAGCAGTTCGTCCCGGGACAGGGGGAGTAGCAATCAGCCCCAGCATTTT.